The 17 T cell receptor beta chains below come from one sample, sequenced in a study of tumor-infiltrating lymphocytes in primary liver carcinoma (dated by TCRdb to between 2016 and 2019). This sample was sequenced with an Illumina HiSeq 2500. TCRbeta-specific cDNA was reverse-transcribed from 500 ng total RNA using a constant-region primer and ProtoScript II reverse transcriptase. Construction of the TCRbeta libraries relied on three nested rounds of multiplex PCR, following a slightly modified ARM-PCR procedure. The first two PCR rounds used multiplex TRBV1-TRBV30 forward primers with a Cbeta reverse primer, each for 10 to 11 cycles. TCRdb itself trimmed the public reads at Q25 with fastp, ran MiXCR and retained productive beta chains. For every CDR3 protein sequence, its rows merge into one entry that carries the most common genes and DNA. The sample records 150,000 to 200,000 distinct CDR3 sequences, around four fifths of which are singletons. Of the sample, around a sixth falls within the top ten clones.

Total RNA and DNA were co-extracted without cell sorting from approximately 20-30 mg of bulk tissue using the AllPrep DNA/RNA mini kit. Specimen: tumor tissue from primary liver carcinoma. The receptors shown here come from a man between 35 and 55 years old with primary liver carcinoma and hepatitis B virus infection.

This clonotype was seen once. This sequence may be a read error, since a much larger clone differs from it by one base. The chain is built from TRBV7-2 and TRBJ2-1; 8 bases fit TRBD2. There are 15 residues in the CDR3. With V trimmed by 11 bases and J by 4 bases, 13 bases remained unmatched. CDR1 is SGHTA and CDR2 is FQGNSA in the germline V gene. The DNA for the CDR3 is TGTGCCGGCATCGAGGGGGGCGGGAGGTACAATGAGCAGTTCTTC. Amino acid sequence: CAGIEGGGRYNEQFF. The variable domain in full, completed from reference TRBV7-2 and TRBJ2-1, reads GAGVSQSPSNKVTEKGKDVELRCDPISGHTALYWYRQSLGQGLEFLIYFQGNSAPDKSGLPSDRFSAERTGGSVSTLTIQRTQQEDSAVYLCAGIEGGGRYNEQFFGPGTRLTVL.

V and J are TRBV20-1 and TRBJ2-5; 12 nucleotides align to TRBD2. The CDR3 has 16 residues. The V segment lost 3 bases and the J segment 4 bases; nucleotides outside the gene matches: 9. CDR1 DFQATT and CDR2 SNEGSKA come from the germline V gene (reference sequence). CDR3 coding DNA: TGCAGTGCTAGCCCGACTAGCGGGAGTGTTGGAGAGACCCAGTACTTC. It codes for CSASPTSGSVGETQYF.

In regard to this clonotype: A junction end diverges from the germline sequence, so it may reflect a read error. The chain combines TRBV4-3 with TRBJ1-1, with TRBD1 as a possible D gene (5 bases). The CDR3 is 15 amino acids. CDR1 and CDR2 (germline): LGHNA, YSLEER. The CDR3 reads CACSQANRMNTEAFF. The CDR3 DNA reads TGCGCCTGCAGCCAAGCGAACAGGATGAACACTGAAGCTTTCTTT.

This clonotype has just one count. The chain combines TRBV29-1 with TRBJ2-7; D may be TRBD1 (5 bases). This CDR3 spans 12 amino acids. The germline V gene has CDR1 SQVTM and CDR2 ANQGSEA. Trimming left V 6 bases short and J 9 bases short, with 18 bases between. The CDR3 spells CSVRSEGVRQYF. The CDR3 nucleotides are TGCAGCGTCAGGTCGGAAGGGGTTCGGCAGTACTTC.

Ten or more counts support this clonotype. This rearrangement joins TRBV29-1 to TRBJ2-7, with D tentatively TRBD2 (6 bases). From germline, CDR1 is SQVTM and CDR2 ANQGSEA. The CDR3 covers 13 residues. The germline V and J ends were trimmed by 7 bases and 5 bases, with 18 bases remaining between them. DNA for the CDR3: TGCAGCGGGGGGGACTCTGACCTCCACGAGCAGTACTTC. It codes for CSGGDSDLHEQYF.

A word on this clonotype: This CDR3 is missing its conserved last phenylalanine or tryptophan, likely due to a read error. CDR3 protein: CASSPLLAGGDTQYL. The CDR3 DNA follows: TGTGCCAGCAGCCCCCTGCTAGCGGGCGGAGATACCCAGTACTTA. The chain joins TRBV6-2 or TRBV6-3 to TRBJ2-5; TRBD2 agrees at 8 bases. The CDR3 sequence is 15 residues long. J gave up 8 bases and V 6 bases, and 14 bases lay outside the gene matches. Germline loops: CDR1 MNHEY, CDR2 SVGEGT.

This clonotype has more than one count but fewer than ten. An end of the junction does not agree with germline; a read error may underlie this. The chain employs TRBV10-3 and TRBJ2-7; 9 nucleotides agree with TRBD1. The CDR3 runs 15 residues. The germline V gene has CDR1 ENHRY and CDR2 SYGVKD. This CDR3 reads CAIRGPGQGSYERYF. For the CDR3, the DNA is TGTGCTATCAGGGGTCCGGGACAGGGATCCTACGAGCGGTACTTC.

DNA of the CDR3: TGTGCCAGCAGTTTAGTAAACAATCAGTCCCAGTATTTT. Encoded protein: CASSLVNNQSQYF. The V gene is TRBV12-3 or TRBV12-4, the J gene TRBJ1-5; D is unclear. Judging by the DNA end, TRBJ2-3 fits better; the J call may be wrong. This CDR3 has 13 amino acids.

This clonotype was seen only a few times. The junction does not match germline at one end; this may be a read error. The chain recombines TRBV24-1 with TRBJ2-2; possibly TRBD1 or TRBD2 for D (5 bases each). Germline values: CDR1 KGHDR, CDR2 SFDVKD. The CDR3 loop spans 15 amino acids. This CDR3 reads CATSVGDYDTGELFF. The CDR3 DNA reads as TGTGCCACCAGTGTAGGGGATTACGACACCGGGGAGTTGTTTTTT.

This clonotype was observed once. The J gene is TRBJ2-5, the V gene TRBV29-1, with 7 bases aligning to TRBD1. The CDR3 sequence is 15 residues long. The germline CDR1 and CDR2 sequences are SQVTM and ANQGSEA. With 1 base clipped from V and 8 bases from J, the junction kept 13 bases outside the gene matches. CDR3: CSVEADRMRAETQYF. DNA for the CDR3: TGCAGCGTTGAAGCGGACAGGATGCGAGCAGAAACCCAGTACTTC.

On this clonotype: A much more abundant neighbour one base away suggests this may be a read error. The CDR3 DNA reads TGTGTCAGCAGGGGGGCTTCGACAGGCCTCTCCTACGAGCAGTACTTC. Its translation is CVSRGASTGLSYEQYF. The chain recombines TRBV28 with TRBJ2-7; maybe TRBD1 (7 bases). The CDR3 is made up of 16 amino acids. Germline assignment: CDR1 MDHEN and CDR2 SYDVKM.

As to this clonotype: The CDR3 ends on some other residue instead of the conserved phenylalanine or tryptophan, so this is likely a read error. The limits of the CDR3 on the DNA are not certain, so only TCRdb's listed CDR3 is given. V is TRBV29-1 and J is TRBJ2-7; TRBD1 is the table's D call, not checked against the DNA. Germline V lookup: CDR1 SQVTM, CDR2 ANQGSEA. The CDR3 length equals 13 residues, ends included. The CDR3 sequence is CSVAPTGFHEQYL.

This clonotype was seen only a few times. Relative to the germline gene, one junction end is altered; a read error may explain this. The chain has TRBV4-2 and TRBJ2-5, with TRBD2 identical over 7 bases. The CDR3 covers 19 residues. The germline V gene has CDR1 LGHNA and CDR2 YNFKEQ. CDR3 nucleotide sequence: TGTGCCAGCAGCCACAGTTGGACTAGTCTAGCGGCCTTTGGAGAGACCCAATACTTT. This encodes CASSHSWTSLAAFGETQYF.

V is TRBV28 and J is TRBJ2-5, with a tentative D call TRBD1 (6 bases). V was trimmed by 7 bases and J by 5 bases, leaving 17 bases between them. Germline CDR1 reads MDHEN; CDR2 reads SYDVKM. CDR3 length: 14 residues. The DNA of the CDR3 is TGTGCCAGCAATTTGTCACAGGGCGGGGAGACCCAGTACTTC. Translated: CASNLSQGGETQYF.

In regard to this clonotype: A read error is possible here, since a much larger clone lies one base away. The rearrangement joins TRBV28 to TRBJ1-2; 7 bases align to TRBD1. Germline values: CDR1 MDHEN, CDR2 SYDVKM. CDR3 length: 15 residues. CDR3 sequence (DNA): TGTGTCAGCACCCTTGAGGGGGCTAGTAACTATGGCTACACCTTC. This codes for CVSTLEGASNYGYTF.

This chain links TRBV29-1 with TRBJ1-4; D gene unclear. V was cut by 5 bases and J by 8 bases, with 9 bases left in between. The germline CDR1 and CDR2 sequences are SQVTM and ANQGSEA. This CDR3 has 11 amino acids. The CDR3 sequence: CSVSTVEKLFF. DNA for the CDR3: TGCAGCGTTAGTACAGTCGAAAAACTGTTTTTT.

A remark on this clonotype: The junction departs from germline at one end; a sequencing error may be responsible. The rearrangement uses TRBV24-1 and TRBJ2-2, with D possibly TRBD1 on 6 matching bases. This CDR3 is 14 amino acids long. Germline lookup yields CDR1 KGHDR and CDR2 SFDVKD. The CDR3 DNA reads TGTGCCACCAGTGATTTAGGGGACACCGGGGAGCTGTCATTT. It encodes CATSDLGDTGELSF.